This T cell receptor (beta chain) comes out of a study of shared clonotypes between healthy human individuals. J lost 8 bases, V lost 3 bases, and 9 bases had no gene match. This CDR3 spans 15 amino acids. Per the germline V gene, CDR1 is SGDLS and CDR2 is YYNGEE. Naive CD8 cells were CD45RO-negative, positively selected for CCR7, excluding terminally differentiated effector memory CD45RA+ cells. General study points: Sharing across four donors was highest in naive CD4 (approximately 5%) and lowest in memory CD8 (approximately 0.4%).

Points on this clone: The antigen is unknown.

The material for each subset, its genomic DNA, was split evenly across several immunoSEQ plates. Clones were sequenced by immunoSEQ multiplex PCR, and TCRdb holds only the in-frame ones, with some missing. The table includes 1.5 million to 2.5 million clones, roughly 94% detected once. Sequences were obtained from naive CD8+ T cells sorted from blood. The TCR comes from a man younger than 30 in good health. The rearrangement uses TRBV9 and TRBJ2-1, with 9 bases identical to TRBD2. The CDR3 is CASSAAGLALDEQFF. The DNA of the CDR3 is TGTGCCAGCAGCGCAGCGGGACTAGCATTGGATGAGCAGTTCTTC.